Presented here are 9 T cell receptor beta chains from one specimen sequenced in a study of cytomegalovirus exposure and HLA in healthy donors. Clones were read by immunoSEQ multiplex PCR, and TCRdb kept only the in-frame ones, dropping some. There are 100,000 to 150,000 clones in the sample; approximately 89% occur only once, and 3% to 4% lies in the top ten. The sequenced sample was PBMCs. The source of these receptors is a man aged 25 to 40 in good health and CMV-seronegative.

This clone was counted once. The chain links TRBV27 to TRBJ2-3; TRBD1 matches 8 bases. V shed 2 bases, J shed 7 bases, and the junction held 5 bases outside the gene matches. The CDR3 is 14 amino acids. Germline V gene data show CDR1 as MNHEY and CDR2 as SMNVEV (reference sequence). The DNA for the CDR3 is TGTGCCAGCAGTTTACTTCAGGGGGCACATACGCAGTATTTT. It translates to CASSLLQGAHTQYF.

In its sample, this clone was seen once. This CDR3 is CASSLISPGSTEAFF. As DNA, the CDR3 is TGTGCCAGCAGTTTGATTAGTCCGGGGTCCACTGAAGCTTTCTTT. This sequence joins TRBV28 and TRBJ1-1; D gene ambiguous. V lost 3 bases and J lost 4, with 15 bases in between. CDR3 size: 15 residues. Germline V CDR1 and CDR2: MDHEN, SYDVKM.

J is TRBJ1-5 and V is TRBV4-1; possibly TRBD1 for D (5 bases). The CDR3 has 17 amino acids. In germline, CDR1 is MGHRA, CDR2 YSYEKL. V shed 0 bases and J shed 2 bases, with 14 bases lying between them. As DNA, the CDR3 is TGCGCCAGCAGCCAAGAGGGGTGGGGCGCCCGCAATCAGCCCCAGCATTTT. It codes for CASSQEGWGARNQPQHF.

This chain links TRBV4-1 with TRBJ2-1; 8 nucleotides align to TRBD2. The CDR3 is 18 amino acids. The V segment lost 4 bases and the J segment 0 bases; nucleotides outside the gene matches: 11. Germline CDR1 is MGHRA and CDR2 is YSYEKL. This chain's CDR3 is CASSRSSSGGSSYNEQFF. CDR3 bases: TGCGCCAGCAGCCGTTCTAGCAGCGGGGGAAGCTCCTACAATGAGCAGTTCTTC.

The V call is TRBV4-2, the J call TRBJ2-5; D uncertain. Trimming stripped 2 bases from V and 5 bases from J, with 18 bases between. CDR1 LGHNA and CDR2 YNFKEQ come from the germline V gene. The CDR3 totals 16 residues. CDR3 amino acids: CASSQSPRPPRETQYF. The CDR3 DNA follows: TGTGCCAGCAGCCAATCACCCAGGCCCCCCAGGGAGACCCAGTACTTC.

This chain uses TRBV7-9 with TRBJ2-7; 7 nucleotides agree with TRBD2. The CDR3 loop spans 16 amino acids. Looked up from germline, CDR1 is SEHNR and CDR2 is FQNEAQ (reference sequence). J lost 1 base, V lost 4 bases, and 10 bases had no gene match. The DNA of the CDR3 is TGTGCCAGCAGCTCCCTACCGGGAGGCACTTCCTACGAGCAGTACTTC. This sequence encodes CASSSLPGGTSYEQYF.

Remarks on this clone: Other DNA sequences in the sample encode the same CDR3. The chain combines TRBV7-2 with TRBJ2-1, with 8 bases fitting TRBD1. The CDR3 totals 15 residues. J lost 6 bases, V lost 6 bases, and 10 bases had no gene match. Per germline, CDR1 SGHTA and CDR2 FQGNSA. The chain's CDR3 is CASSLTGGIGNEQFF. CDR3 nucleotides: TGTGCCAGCAGTCTTACAGGGGGGATAGGCAATGAGCAGTTCTTC.

This rearrangement joins TRBV7-2 to TRBJ1-4; 8 bases align to TRBD1. The CDR3 is 15 amino acids. Per the germline V gene, CDR1 is SGHTA and CDR2 is FQGNSA. Unmatched junction bases numbered 10, after V lost 5 bases and J lost 8 bases. The CDR3 DNA is TGTGCCAGCAGCCCTCAACAAGACAGGGGCGAAAAACTGTTTTTT. Protein sequence: CASSPQQDRGEKLFF.

The chain has TRBV6-1 and TRBJ2-3; 7 bases are a match to TRBD1. Germline CDR1 and CDR2: MNHNS and SASEGT. This CDR3 comprises 14 residues. V was clipped by 7 bases and J by 4 bases; unmatched bases: 8. DNA of the CDR3: TGTGCCAGCAAACGACAGGGCGAATCAGATACGCAGTATTTT. Translated, it gives CASKRQGESDTQYF.